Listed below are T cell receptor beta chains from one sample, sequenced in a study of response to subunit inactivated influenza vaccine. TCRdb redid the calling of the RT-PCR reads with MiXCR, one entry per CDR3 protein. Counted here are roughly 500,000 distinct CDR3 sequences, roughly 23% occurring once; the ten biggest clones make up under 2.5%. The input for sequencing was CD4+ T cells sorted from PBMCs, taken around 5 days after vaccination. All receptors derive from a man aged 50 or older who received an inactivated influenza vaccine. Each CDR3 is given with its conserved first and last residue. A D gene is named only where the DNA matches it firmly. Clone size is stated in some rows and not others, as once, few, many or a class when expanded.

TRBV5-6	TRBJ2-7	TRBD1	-	TGTGCCAGCAGTCGGGACAGCAACACCTACGAGCAGTACTTC	CASSRDSNTYEQYF
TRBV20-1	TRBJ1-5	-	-	TGCAGTGCTGGCGACAGGTCCTATAGCAATCAGCCCCAGCATTTT	CSAGDRSYSNQPQHF
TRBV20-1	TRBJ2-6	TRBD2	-	TGCAGTGCTAGAGTTCGTCCCGGGACTAGCGGGGTCCCAGCCTCTGGGGCCAACGTCCTGACTTTC	CSARVRPGTSGVPASGANVLTF
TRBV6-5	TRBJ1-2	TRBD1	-	TGTGCCAGCAGTTACTCCCAGGGGGCTAACTATGGCTACACCTTC	CASSYSQGANYGYTF
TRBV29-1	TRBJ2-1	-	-	TGCAGCGTTGAGGGCATAAACAATGAGCAGTTCTTC	CSVEGINNEQFF
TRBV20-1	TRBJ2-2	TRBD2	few	TGCAGTGCTATTCCCCGGGGGGGTACCGGGGAGCTGTTTTTT	CSAIPRGGTGELFF
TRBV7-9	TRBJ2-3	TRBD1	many	TGTGCCAGCAGCCGAGGGACAGGGGCTAGCACAGATACGCAGTATTTT	CASSRGTGASTDTQYF
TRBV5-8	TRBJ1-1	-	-	TGTGCCAGCAGCTGGGGGGGGGCACCCACCGCTTTCTTT	CASSWGGAPTAFF
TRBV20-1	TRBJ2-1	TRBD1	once	TGCAGTGCCATGACAGGGGCCAATGAGCAGTTCTTC	CSAMTGANEQFF
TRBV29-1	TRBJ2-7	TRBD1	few	TGCAGCGTTCGGGACAGGGGGCAGAACGAGCAGTACTTC	CSVRDRGQNEQYF
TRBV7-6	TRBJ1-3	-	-	TGTGCCAGCAGCCCCACTCAACGACCGTCCTCTGGAAACACCATATATTTT	CASSPTQRPSSGNTIYF
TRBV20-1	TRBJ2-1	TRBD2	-	TGCAGTGCGGTAACCCTTAGCGGGAATGAGCAGTTCTTT	CSAVTLSGNEQFF
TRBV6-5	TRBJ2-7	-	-	TGTGCCAGCAGTTTGGCGGGGCCGGCCTACGAGCAGTACTTC	CASSLAGPAYEQYF
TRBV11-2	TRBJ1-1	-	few	TGTGCCAGCATCGACAGGATGAACACTGAAGCTTTCTTT	CASIDRMNTEAFF
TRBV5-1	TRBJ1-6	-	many	TGCGCCAGCAGCATCGGTAGCTCCTATAATTCACCCCTCCACTTT	CASSIGSSYNSPLHF
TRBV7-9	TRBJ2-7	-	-	TGTGCCAGCAGCTCCTTCCGGGACAAGTCCTACGAGCAGTACTTC	CASSSFRDKSYEQYF
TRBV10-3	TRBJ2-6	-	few	TGTGCCATCAGTGAGTGGAGGGGGGGGGCCAACGTCCTGACTTTC	CAISEWRGGANVLTF
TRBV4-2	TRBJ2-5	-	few	TGTGCCAGCAGCCAAGTCTACACCAATTATCAAGAGACCCAGTACTTC	CASSQVYTNYQETQYF
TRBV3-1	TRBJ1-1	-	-	TGTGCCAGCAGCCAAGATATTGGACGGCCAGCTTTCTTT	CASSQDIGRPAFF
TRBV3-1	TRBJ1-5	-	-	TGTGCCAGCAGCCAGGGGGGGATGGGCAATCAGCCCCAGCATTTT	CASSQGGMGNQPQHF
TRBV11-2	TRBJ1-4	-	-	TGTGCCAGCAGCTTCACGTGGGGTGAAAAACTGTTTTTT	CASSFTWGEKLFF
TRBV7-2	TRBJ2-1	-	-	TGTGCCAGCAGCTTGGAAGAGGCCCCCTACAATGAGCAGTTCTTC	CASSLEEAPYNEQFF
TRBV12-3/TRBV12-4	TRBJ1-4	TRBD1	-	TGTGCCAGCGGGCGGACAGGCCCTAGAAAAGAAAAACTGTTTTTT	CASGRTGPRKEKLFF
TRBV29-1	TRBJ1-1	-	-	TGCAGCGTTGCGGTGGGGGTACCCGGCGTAATGAACACTGAAGCTTTCTTT	CSVAVGVPGVMNTEAFF